This T cell receptor (beta chain) was recorded in a study of blood T cell repertoires in COVID-19. This clone was observed a few times. The data were produced by immunoSEQ multiplex PCR, yet TCRdb's version contains in-frame clones alone and is incomplete. The table records approximately 110,000 clones, 81% of them present only once. The germline V and J ends were trimmed by 1 base and 1 base, with 8 bases remaining between them. The CDR3 has 14 amino acids. Germline V lookup: CDR1 SGHTS, CDR2 YDEGEE. The receptor was isolated from a man at least 80 years old with acute or convalescent COVID-19. The chain is built from TRBV5-8 and TRBJ2-5; maybe TRBD2 (6 bases). Sequencing was carried out using peripheral blood. The CDR3 spells CASSLLGGQETQYF. The DNA for the CDR3 is TGTGCCAGCAGCTTGTTGGGGGGCCAAGAGACCCAGTACTTC. Together with reference TRBV5-8 and TRBJ2-5, the CDR3 gives the full variable domain: EAGVTQSPTHLIKTRGQQATLRCSPISGHTSVYWYQQALGLGLQFLLWYDEGEERNRGNFPPRFSGRQFPNYSSELNVNALELEDSALYLCASSLLGGQETQYFGPGTRLLVL.